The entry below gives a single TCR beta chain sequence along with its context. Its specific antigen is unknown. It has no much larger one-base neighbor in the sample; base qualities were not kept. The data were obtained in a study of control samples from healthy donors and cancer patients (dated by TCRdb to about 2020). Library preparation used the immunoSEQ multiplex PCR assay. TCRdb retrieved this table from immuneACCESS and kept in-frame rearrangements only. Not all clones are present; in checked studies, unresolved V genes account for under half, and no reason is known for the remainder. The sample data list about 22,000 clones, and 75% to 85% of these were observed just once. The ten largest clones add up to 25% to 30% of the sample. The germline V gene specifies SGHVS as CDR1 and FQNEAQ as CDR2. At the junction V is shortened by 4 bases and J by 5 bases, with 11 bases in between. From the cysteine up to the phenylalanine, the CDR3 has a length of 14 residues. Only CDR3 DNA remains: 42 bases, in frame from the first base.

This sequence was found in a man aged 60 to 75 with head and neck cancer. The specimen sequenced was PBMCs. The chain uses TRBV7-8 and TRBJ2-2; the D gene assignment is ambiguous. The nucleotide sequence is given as TGTGCCAGCAGCTCCAACACTGGTACCGGGGAGCTGTTTTTT. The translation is CASSSNTGTGELFF.